The clone carrying this TCR beta chain was observed a few times. V was shortened by 6 bases and J by 0 bases, with 15 bases between the two germline ends. This CDR3 has 16 amino acids. Germline CDR1 reads KGHSH; CDR2 reads LQKENI. These data belong to a study of CD8 T cells in ankylosing spondylitis. TCRdb redid the calling of the 5' RACE reads with MiXCR, one entry per CDR3 protein. The sample lists more than 25,000 distinct CDR3 sequences; more than 13% were seen once. The clonotype was recovered from a male donor with ankylosing spondylitis or in good health (not recorded which). The chain couples TRBV18 to TRBJ2-4, with D tentatively TRBD1 (5 bases). The specimen sequenced was blood. The CDR3, as DNA: TGTGCCAGCTCCCTCTCGACAGTCCCAGCCAAAAACATTCAGTACTTC. This translates into CASSLSTVPAKNIQYF.